The present T cell receptor (beta chain) was sequenced within a study of response to subunit inactivated influenza vaccine. Study-wide findings and caveats: That few new T cells are recruited by each seasonal influenza vaccination was the authors' suggestion.

The CDR3 runs 12 residues. CDR1 and CDR2 from the germline V gene are MGHDK and SYGVNS. Trimming pared 2 bases from V and 7 bases from J, leaving 3 bases between. Notes on this clonotype: What it binds is not known.

MiXCR, applied by TCRdb to the RT-PCR reads, yields one record per CDR3 protein. The sample contains roughly 650,000 distinct CDR3 sequences, about a sixth of which appear only once. The chain carries TRBV25-1 and TRBJ1-6, with D uncertain. The sequencing here drew on PBMCs from blood, taken roughly 12 days after vaccination. This clonotype was sampled from a man aged 50 or older who received an inactivated influenza vaccine. For the CDR3, the DNA is TGTGCCAGCAGTGAAGGAAATTCACCCCTCCACTTT. It translates to CASSEGNSPLHF.